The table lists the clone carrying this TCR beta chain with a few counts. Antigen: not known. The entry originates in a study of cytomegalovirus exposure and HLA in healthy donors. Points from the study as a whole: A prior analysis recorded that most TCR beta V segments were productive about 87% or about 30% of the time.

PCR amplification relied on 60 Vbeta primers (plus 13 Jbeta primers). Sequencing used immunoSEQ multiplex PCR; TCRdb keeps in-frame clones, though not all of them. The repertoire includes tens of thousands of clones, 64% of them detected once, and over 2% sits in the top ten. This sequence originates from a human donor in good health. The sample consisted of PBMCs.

CDR3 region: CASSLERDIQYF. DNA of the CDR3: TGCGCCAGCAGCTTGGAACGGGACATTCAGTACTTC. The rearrangement uses TRBV5-1 and TRBJ2-4; D gene unclear. V was clipped by 0 bases and J by 8 bases, with 6 bases between them. The CDR3 spans 12 residues. The germline V gene encodes CDR1 SGHRS and CDR2 YFSETQ. Together with reference TRBV5-1 and TRBJ2-4, the CDR3 gives the full variable domain: KAGVTQTPRYLIKTRGQQVTLSCSPISGHRSVSWYQQTPGQGLQFLFEYFSETQRNKGNFPGRFSGRQFSNSRSEMNVSTLELGDSALYLCASSLERDIQYFGAGTRLSVL.